Shown below are 2 T cell receptor beta chains from a single sample sequenced in a study of immune characteristics of hereditary and idiopathic chronic pancreatitis. TCRdb's copy holds only in-frame clones and misses some; the assay was immunoSEQ multiplex PCR. The data hold about 2,000 clones, with 65% to 80% observed a single time. Chronic pancreatitis tissue was collected during total pancreatectomy with islet autotransplantation. Sequenced: pancreas tissue with hereditary chronic pancreatitis. These receptors were taken from a human donor with chronic pancreatitis.

The J gene is TRBJ2-2, the V gene TRBV7-2; 12 positions agree with TRBD1. J gave up 5 bases and V 1 base, and 2 bases lay outside the gene matches. The CDR3 extends over 16 amino acids. Germline CDR1 and CDR2: SGHTA and FQGNSA. The CDR3: CASSLGGQGATGELFF. In nucleotides, the CDR3 is TGTGCCAGCAGCTTAGGGGGACAGGGGGCGACCGGGGAGCTGTTTTTT.

The rearrangement joins TRBV27 to TRBJ2-6, with a weak D call TRBD1 (5 bases). Germline lookup yields CDR1 MNHEY and CDR2 SMNVEV (reference sequence). This CDR3 spans 19 amino acids. The V end lost 3 bases, the J end lost 0 bases, and 18 bases lay between the germline ends. CDR3 in amino acids: CASSLGPGLPSSGANVLTF. CDR3 in DNA: TGTGCCAGCAGTTTGGGGCCCGGGCTTCCCTCCTCTGGGGCCAACGTCCTGACTTTC.